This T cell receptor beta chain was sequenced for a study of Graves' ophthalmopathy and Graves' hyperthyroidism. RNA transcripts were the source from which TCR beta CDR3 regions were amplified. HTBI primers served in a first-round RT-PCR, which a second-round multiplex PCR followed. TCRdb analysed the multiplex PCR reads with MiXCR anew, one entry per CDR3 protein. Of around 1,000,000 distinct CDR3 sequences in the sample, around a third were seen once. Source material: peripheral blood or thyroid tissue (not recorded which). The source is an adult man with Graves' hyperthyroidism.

Here the CDR3 reads CASSPGLAGGLLPTGELFF. Here the CDR3 DNA reads TGTGCCAGCAGCCCAGGACTAGCGGGGGGGCTCCTCCCCACCGGGGAGCTGTTTTTT. The chain joins TRBV11-2 to TRBJ2-2; 15 nucleotides match TRBD2. CDR3 length equals 19 residues. V lost 5 bases, J lost 4 bases, and 11 bases stayed unmatched. CDR1 is SGHAT and CDR2 is FQNNGV in the germline V gene.